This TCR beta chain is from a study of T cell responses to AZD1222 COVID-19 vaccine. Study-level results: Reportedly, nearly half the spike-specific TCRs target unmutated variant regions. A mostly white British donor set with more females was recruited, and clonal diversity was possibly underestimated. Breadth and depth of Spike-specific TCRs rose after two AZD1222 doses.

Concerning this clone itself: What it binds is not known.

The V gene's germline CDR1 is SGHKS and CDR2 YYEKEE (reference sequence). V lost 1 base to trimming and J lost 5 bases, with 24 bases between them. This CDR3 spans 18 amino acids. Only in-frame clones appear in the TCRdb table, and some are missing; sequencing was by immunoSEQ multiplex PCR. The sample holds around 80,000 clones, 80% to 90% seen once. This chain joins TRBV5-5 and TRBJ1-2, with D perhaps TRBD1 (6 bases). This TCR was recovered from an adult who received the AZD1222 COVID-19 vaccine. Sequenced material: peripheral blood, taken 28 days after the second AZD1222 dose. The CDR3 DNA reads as TGTGCCAGCAGCTTGAGATCAGGTATTGGACAGCTACTTTATGGCTACACCTTC. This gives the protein CASSLRSGIGQLLYGYTF.